Following are 26 T cell receptor beta chains from one sample sequenced in a study of radiotherapy plus CTLA-4 blockade in lung cancer (dated by TCRdb to 2016 to 2018). The library was made by the immunoSEQ multiplex PCR assay. TCRdb re-hosts the immuneACCESS table, in-frame sequences only. Its copies lack some clones; in the studies checked, an unresolved V gene accounts for under half of them, and the cause for the rest is not known. The sample includes 75,000 to 100,000 clones, with about 90% observed a single time. 4.9% of the sample comes from the top ten. Source: peripheral blood, taken from a patient treated with radiotherapy plus ipilimumab. These receptors all come from a human donor with non-small cell lung cancer that progressed on radiotherapy plus ipilimumab.

As DNA, the CDR3 is TGTGCCAGCAGCTTGGACCCCCGGGGAGGGGAGACCCAGTACTTC. It is translated as CASSLDPRGGETQYF. This sequence joins TRBV5-6 and TRBJ2-5; 7 bases map to TRBD2. CDR1 and CDR2 (germline): SGHDT, YYEEEE. Trimming took 0 bases from V and 5 from J; bases not matched to a gene: 7. This CDR3 is built from 15 residues. The whole variable domain, remainder taken from reference TRBV5-6 and TRBJ2-5, is DAGVTQSPTHLIKTRGQQVTLRCSPKSGHDTVSWYQQALGQGPQFIFQYYEEEERQRGNFPDRFSGHQFPNYSSELNVNALLLGDSALYLCASSLDPRGGETQYFGPGTRLLVL.

The chain links TRBV9 to TRBJ2-1; 9 bases map to TRBD2. The V and J ends lost 4 bases and 0 bases, in that order; junction bases with no gene match: 2. The germline gives CDR1 SGDLS, CDR2 YYNGEE. The CDR3 contains 15 residues. CDR3 residues: CASSHSGSSYNEQFF. DNA of the CDR3: TGTGCCAGCAGCCATAGCGGGAGCTCCTACAATGAGCAGTTCTTC.

This clone was seen more than once but under ten times. The genes are TRBV6-4 and TRBJ2-3, with 9 bases fitting TRBD2. Germline CDR1 and CDR2: MRHNA and SNTAGT. The CDR3 length is 16 residues. Losses at the gene ends were 3 bases for V and 4 bases for J; bases not matched to a gene: 8. In nucleotides, the CDR3 is TGTGCCAGCAGTGAGGTCCAAGCGGGAGGCCCAGATACGCAGTATTTT. This codes for CASSEVQAGGPDTQYF.

V gene TRBV19 combines with J gene TRBJ1-1, with D uncertain. The CDR3 sequence is 13 residues long. Trimming cost V 4 bases and J 3 bases, with 9 bases left between them. The germline CDR1 and CDR2 sequences are LNHDA and SQIVND (reference sequence). CDR3 coding DNA: TGTGCCAGTAGTACAACGCGGGACACTGAAGCTTTCTTT. It is translated as CASSTTRDTEAFF.

This rearrangement joins TRBV5-8 to TRBJ1-5; 9 bases match TRBD1. V lost 2 bases to trimming and J lost 6 bases; unmatched junction nucleotides: 3. The CDR3 is made up of 14 amino acids. In germline, CDR1 is SGHTS, CDR2 YDEGEE. The CDR3 bases are TGTGCCAGCAGCTTCAGACAGGGGGGTCAGCCCCAGCATTTT. Protein sequence: CASSFRQGGQPQHF.

V usage is TRBV19 and J usage is TRBJ1-5; 7 positions agree with TRBD1. Germline V gives CDR1 LNHDA, CDR2 SQIVND (reference sequence). The CDR3 is made up of 13 amino acids. J gave up 4 bases and V 5 bases, and 2 bases lay outside the gene matches. CDR3 amino acids: CASSLTGNQPQHF. CDR3 in DNA: TGTGCCAGTAGTCTGACAGGGAATCAGCCCCAGCATTTT.

This rearrangement joins TRBV18 to TRBJ2-3, with D hard to call. Between the trimmed V and J ends, which lost 1 base and 0 bases, there was a span of 14 bases. This CDR3 comprises 17 residues. The germline gives CDR1 KGHSH, CDR2 LQKENI. The CDR3 DNA sequence: TGTGCCAGCTCACCACTACCTCCAACCCCTAGCACAGATACGCAGTATTTT. Its protein is CASSPLPPTPSTDTQYF.

This clone is a singleton in its sample. V and J are TRBV2 and TRBJ1-5; possibly TRBD1 for D (6 bases). From germline, CDR1 is SNHLY and CDR2 FYNNEI. The CDR3 covers 14 residues. V gave up 4 bases and J gave up 1 base, with 8 bases separating them. The CDR3 sequence is CASSGGTSNQPQHF. The CDR3 coding sequence is TGTGCCAGCAGTGGTGGGACAAGCAATCAGCCCCAGCATTTT.

V usage is TRBV6-5 and J usage is TRBJ1-1; D is unclear. In germline, CDR1 is MNHEY, CDR2 SVGAGI. The CDR3 is 13 residues long. The V gene lost 5 bases and the J gene lost 4 bases, with 11 bases spanning the gap. The CDR3 is CASSDQLGTEAFF. The CDR3 DNA reads TGTGCCAGCAGTGACCAGTTGGGCACTGAAGCTTTCTTT.

This sequence joins TRBV6-6 and TRBJ1-5; TRBD1 aligns across 11 bases. With 5 bases clipped from V and 3 bases from J, the junction kept 6 bases outside the gene matches. The CDR3 extends over 16 amino acids. Germline V lookup: CDR1 MNHNY, CDR2 SVGAGI (reference sequence). CDR3 amino acids: CASSTRDRGINQPQHF. The DNA of the CDR3 is TGTGCCAGCAGTACCCGGGACAGGGGGATCAATCAGCCCCAGCATTTT.

This clone occurred a few times. The V gene is TRBV21-1, the J gene TRBJ2-3. TRBV21-1 is termed a pseudogene. The CDR3 has 18 amino acids. CDR3 amino acids: CASSKAPWVPGFTDTQYF. Written as DNA, the CDR3 is TGTGCCAGCAGCAAAGCCCCCTGGGTCCCCGGTTTCACAGATACGCAGTATTTT.

J is TRBJ2-7 and V is TRBV7-9, with D unclear. Trimming removed 4 bases at V and 0 bases at J, with 10 bases between. The germline CDR1 and CDR2 sequences are SEHNR and FQNEAQ (reference sequence). The CDR3 length is 14 residues. The CDR3 region is CASSSGTLSYEQYF. In nucleotides, the CDR3 is TGTGCCAGCAGCTCCGGCACCCTCTCCTACGAGCAGTACTTC.

This sequence joins TRBV6-5 and TRBJ2-7; 7 nucleotides align to TRBD1. Germline values: CDR1 MNHEY, CDR2 SVGAGI. There are 14 residues in the CDR3. Trimming took 6 bases from V and 6 from J; bases not matched to a gene: 11. Written as DNA, the CDR3 is TGTGCCAGCAGCCGCCAAGGGGGCTATGGCGAGCAGTACTTC. Encoded protein: CASSRQGGYGEQYF.

CDR3 in DNA: TGTGCCAGCAGCCCCGGGACAGGGATAGGGATTCAGTACTTC. It specifies CASSPGTGIGIQYF. The chain recombines TRBV4-2 with TRBJ2-4, with 9 positions matching TRBD1. This CDR3 is built from 14 residues. Germline trimming cut 4 bases from V and 10 bases from J; bases unmatched to any gene: 8. Germline V gene data show CDR1 as LGHNA and CDR2 as YNFKEQ.

This clone was counted a few times. The chain links TRBV7-2 to TRBJ2-7; tentatively, D is TRBD2 (5 bases). Trimming took off 5 bases at V and 4 bases at J, with 12 bases between the two ends. Germline CDR1 is SGHTA and CDR2 is FQGNSA. The CDR3 extends over 13 amino acids. CDR3 DNA: TGTGCCAGCAGCCCGGCCGGAGGATACGAGCAGTACTTC. Its translation is CASSPAGGYEQYF.

Remarks on this clone: The same CDR3 arises from other DNA sequences in this sample as well. V is TRBV5-1 and J is TRBJ1-4; D call uncertain. V was pared by 4 bases and J by 5 bases, with 9 bases between. The CDR3 is made up of 13 amino acids. Germline V CDR1 and CDR2: SGHRS, YFSETQ. The CDR3 sequence is CASSLAGNEKLFF. CDR3 sequence (DNA): TGCGCCAGCAGCCTGGCGGGGAATGAAAAACTGTTTTTT.

The chain links TRBV10-3 to TRBJ2-7; no clear D gene. V lost 8 bases and J lost 0, with 11 bases in between. Germline V lookup: CDR1 ENHRY, CDR2 SYGVKD. CDR3 size: 13 residues. CDR3 amino acids: CAIRTDSSYEQYF. CDR3 nucleotide sequence: TGTGCCATCCGGACGGATAGCTCCTACGAGCAGTACTTC.

V is TRBV5-1 and J is TRBJ2-1; D possibly corresponds to TRBD1 (6 bases). The germline gives CDR1 SGHRS, CDR2 YFSETQ. V was shortened by 0 bases and J by 8 bases, with 12 bases between the two germline ends. The CDR3 totals 14 residues. CDR3: CASSLETGLDEQFF. CDR3 nucleotides: TGCGCCAGCAGCTTGGAAACAGGGCTTGATGAGCAGTTCTTC.

The chain is built from TRBV18 and TRBJ1-1, with 7 bases identical to TRBD1. Germline V gene sequence: CDR1 KGHSH, CDR2 LQKENI. The length of the CDR3 is 11 residues. The junction had 7 bases not matched to a gene; V was cut back by 8 bases and J by 10 bases. CDR3 in amino acids: CASLSTGIAFF. CDR3 bases: TGTGCCAGCCTTTCGACAGGGATAGCTTTCTTT.

The rearrangement joins TRBV29-1 to TRBJ2-1; a possible D gene is TRBD1 (5 bases). From germline, CDR1 is SQVTM and CDR2 ANQGSEA. Trimming took off 6 bases at V and 12 bases at J, with 12 bases between the two ends. The CDR3 has 10 residues. Here the CDR3 reads CSVGQGRQFF. The CDR3 region has the DNA TGCAGCGTGGGTCAGGGAAGGCAGTTCTTC.

V gene TRBV19 combines with J gene TRBJ1-2; 11 nucleotides align to TRBD1. Trimming removed 1 base from V and 8 bases from J; junction bases left unmatched: 12. This CDR3 has 17 amino acids. CDR1 and CDR2 from the germline V gene are LNHDA and SQIVND (reference sequence). The CDR3 DNA reads as TGTGCCAGTAGTATAGCTCGGACAGGGGGCGCCGTTAGAGGCTACACCTTC. Its translation is CASSIARTGGAVRGYTF.

V gene TRBV6-5 combines with J gene TRBJ1-3, with D unclear. Trimming shortened V by 0 bases and J by 3 bases, and 9 bases separated the two germline ends. The CDR3 is made up of 15 amino acids. Per the germline V gene, CDR1 is MNHEY and CDR2 is SVGAGI. The DNA of the CDR3 is TGTGCCAGCAGTTACTCGGCCTCCTATGGAAACACCATATATTTT. Its protein product is CASSYSASYGNTIYF.

The chain combines TRBV19 with TRBJ2-1; 7 nucleotides match TRBD2. Germline CDR1 LNHDA, CDR2 SQIVND (reference sequence). V lost 3 bases, J lost 5 bases, and 16 bases stayed unmatched. There are 18 residues in the CDR3. The CDR3 DNA is TGTGCCAGTAGTATGCGCGGGTACGGCGGGAGAAGTAACAATGAGCAGTTCTTC. It is translated as CASSMRGYGGRSNNEQFF.

This clone turned up a few times. The CDR3 loop reads CASSPDSAGLAGIGEQYF. CDR3 in DNA: TGTGCCAGCAGCCCCGATTCAGCCGGACTAGCGGGAATCGGCGAGCAGTACTTC. V gene TRBV7-9 combines with J gene TRBJ2-7; 12 nucleotides match TRBD2. In germline, CDR1 is SEHNR, CDR2 FQNEAQ (reference sequence). The V and J ends lost 5 bases and 6 bases, in that order; junction bases with no gene match: 17. This CDR3 contains 18 residues.

This clone was found once. The chain employs TRBV27 and TRBJ1-5; 11 bases agree with TRBD1. After removal of 5 bases from V and 4 bases from J, the junction contained 4 bases not matched to a gene. CDR3 size: 15 residues. The germline V gene has CDR1 MNHEY and CDR2 SMNVEV (reference sequence). The CDR3 region has the DNA TGTGCCAGCAGTCTCGGGACAGGGGGGAATCAGCCCCAGCATTTT. This translates into CASSLGTGGNQPQHF.

This clone was seen just once. The V and J genes are TRBV18 and TRBJ1-5, with 8 bases lining up with TRBD1. In germline, CDR1 is KGHSH, CDR2 LQKENI. The CDR3 covers 14 residues. Germline trimming cut 3 bases from V and 5 bases from J; bases unmatched to any gene: 3. The CDR3 coding sequence is TGTGCCAGCTCACCTGGGACAGGCGATCAGCCCCAGCATTTT. Translated: CASSPGTGDQPQHF.